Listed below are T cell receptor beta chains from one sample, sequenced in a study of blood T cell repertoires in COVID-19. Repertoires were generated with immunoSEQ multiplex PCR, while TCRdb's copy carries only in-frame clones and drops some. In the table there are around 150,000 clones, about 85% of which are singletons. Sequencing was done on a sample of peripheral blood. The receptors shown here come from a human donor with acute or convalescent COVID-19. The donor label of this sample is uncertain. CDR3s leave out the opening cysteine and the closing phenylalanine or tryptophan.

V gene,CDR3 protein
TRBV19,ASSIHSGKGSNQPQH
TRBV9,ASSALGEQPQH
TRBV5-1,ASSFQGVAYEQY
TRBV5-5,ASSFWDRVLGGYT
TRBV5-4,ASSPAEFNYGYT
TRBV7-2,ASSSAGIYGYT
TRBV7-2,ASSLDRRETQY
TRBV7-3,ASSAQGPPNTEAF
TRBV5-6,ASSFDRGNGYT
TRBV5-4,ASSEGQGNSPLH
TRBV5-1,ASSLAGAPRTEAF
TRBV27,ASSLPGGNQPQH
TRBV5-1,ASSWTSGGVNEQF
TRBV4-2,ASSQAGGTHDAGSPLH
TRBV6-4,ASSSTSASYEQY
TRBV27,ASSLRTGNQPQH
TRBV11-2,ASSLAFPRDTGYGYT
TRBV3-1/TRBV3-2,ASSQGVGWGQGYT
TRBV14,ASSPLGGGTEAF
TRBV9,ASSWRGETDTQY
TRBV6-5,ASSPDRDNTEAF
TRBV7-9,ASSLVGPDSYGYT
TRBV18,ASSPQLAGLNQPQH
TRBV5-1,ASSLESRGNEKLF
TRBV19,ASQGRGIKNIQY
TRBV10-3,AISLQGNTEAF
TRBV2,ASSLGAPTGGYT
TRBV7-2,ASSFSQGGTEAF
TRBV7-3,ASSLMTGSEQY
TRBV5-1,ASSSTGIRGSYEQY
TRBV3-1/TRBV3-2,ASSSPTSGGGRDTQY
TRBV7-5,VRRPGGTQY
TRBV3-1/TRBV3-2,ASSRSSGGTYNEQF
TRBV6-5,ASRDRGSYGYT
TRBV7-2,ASSLEPSGGLYEQY
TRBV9,ASSEPGQGITGELF
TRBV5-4,ASSSPGQGLYSPLH
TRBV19,ASSIGRNYGYT
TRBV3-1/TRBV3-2,ASSQDPGVGPYGYT
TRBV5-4,ASSLAGNNSPLH
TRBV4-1,ASSRGQGNTDTQY
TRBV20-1,SASLGRGYNEQF
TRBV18,ASSPSQAVNQPQH
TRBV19,ASSLQGRTYEQY
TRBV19,ASTLRGSGNTIY
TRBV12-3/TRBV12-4,ASSLTGTEAF
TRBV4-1,ASSQGPGGETQY
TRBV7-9,ASSLDPDMNTEAF
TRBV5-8,ASRPRGGDTQY
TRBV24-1,ATSDSRDRGSNYGYT